The clone carrying this T cell receptor beta chain occurred a few times. Antigen unknown. Clones were sequenced by immunoSEQ multiplex PCR, and TCRdb holds only the in-frame ones, with some missing. Of around 41,000 clones listed, around nine tenths are singletons. Per the germline V gene, CDR1 is LNHDA and CDR2 is SQIVND (reference sequence). V dropped 6 bases and J dropped 6 bases, with 12 bases sitting between them. The CDR3 length is 13 residues. The data belong to a study of T cells in localized non-small cell lung cancer. Study results and caveats: Uninvolved adjacent lung had more T cell clonality than any other tissue, topping tumor.

Sequenced material: PBMCs, taken before any cancer treatment. The sequence came from a woman aged 35-75 years with stage II lung adenocarcinoma. The chain couples TRBV19 to TRBJ2-4; D is perhaps TRBD1 (5 bases). The CDR3 coding sequence is TGTGCCAGTAGCTTATGGGGCACAAACATTCAGTACTTC. Translation: CASSLWGTNIQYF.